This entry describes one TCR beta chain. This sample was included in a study of blood T cell repertoires in COVID-19. Study-wide background: Samples taken during acute and convalescent COVID-19 were collected in the United States, Italy and Spain. The analysed material was cDNA or gDNA that came from T cells, B-cell-depleted T cells, or PBMCs.

The CDR3 is 15 residues long. The V end lost 5 bases, the J end lost 2 bases, and 16 bases lay between the germline ends. Germline CDR1 reads SGHNT; CDR2 reads YYREEE (reference sequence). Authors' processing steps: Nucleated cell number was recorded as an estimate derived from reference gene primer amplification. Data came from immunoSEQ multiplex PCR; TCRdb stores just in-frame clones and leaves some out. That table supplies the V and J calls and clone size; D and trimming were determined from the DNA. The table has under 150,000 clones, approximately 90% seen once. This receptor was taken from a man aged 45-65 years with acute or convalescent COVID-19. The chain joins TRBV5-4 to TRBJ1-2, with unresolved D. The sample comprised peripheral blood. The CDR3: CASRPGRVGNYGYTF. The CDR3 region has the DNA TGTGCCAGCAGACCGGGAAGGGTCGGAAACTATGGCTACACCTTC. Complete variable domain (other parts from reference TRBV5-4 and TRBJ1-2): ETGVTQSPTHLIKTRGQQVTLRCSSQSGHNTVSWYQQALGQGPQFIFQYYREEENGRGNFPPRFSGLQFPNYSSELNVNALELDDSALYLCASRPGRVGNYGYTFGSGTRLTVV.